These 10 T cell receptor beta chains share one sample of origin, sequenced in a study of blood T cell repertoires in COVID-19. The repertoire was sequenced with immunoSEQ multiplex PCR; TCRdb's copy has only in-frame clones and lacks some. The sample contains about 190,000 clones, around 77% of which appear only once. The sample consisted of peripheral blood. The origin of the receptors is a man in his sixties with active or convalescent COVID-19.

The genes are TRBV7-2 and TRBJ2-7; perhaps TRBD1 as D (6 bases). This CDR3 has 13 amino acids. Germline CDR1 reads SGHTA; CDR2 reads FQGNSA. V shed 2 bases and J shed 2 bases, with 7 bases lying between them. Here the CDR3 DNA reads TGTGCCAGCAGCTTATACAGGGCCTACGAGCAGTACTTC. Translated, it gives CASSLYRAYEQYF.

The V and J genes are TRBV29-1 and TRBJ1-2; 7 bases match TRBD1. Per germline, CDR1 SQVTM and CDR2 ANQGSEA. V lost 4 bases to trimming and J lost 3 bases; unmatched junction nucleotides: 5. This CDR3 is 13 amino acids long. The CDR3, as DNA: TGCAGCGTTGGACAGGGCAGGGACTATGGCTACACCTTC. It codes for CSVGQGRDYGYTF.

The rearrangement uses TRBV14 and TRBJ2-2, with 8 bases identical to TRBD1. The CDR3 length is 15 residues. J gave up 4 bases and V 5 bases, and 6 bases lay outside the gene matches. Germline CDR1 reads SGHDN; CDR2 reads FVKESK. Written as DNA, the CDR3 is TGTGCCAGCAGCGCCAGGGGGCTGAGCACCGGGGAGCTGTTTTTT. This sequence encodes CASSARGLSTGELFF.

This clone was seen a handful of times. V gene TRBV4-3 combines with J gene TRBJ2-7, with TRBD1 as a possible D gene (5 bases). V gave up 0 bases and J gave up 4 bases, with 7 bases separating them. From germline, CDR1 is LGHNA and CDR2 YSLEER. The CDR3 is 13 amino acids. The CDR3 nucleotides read TGCGCCAGCAGCCAAGATAGGGGATACGAGCAGTACTTC. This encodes CASSQDRGYEQYF.

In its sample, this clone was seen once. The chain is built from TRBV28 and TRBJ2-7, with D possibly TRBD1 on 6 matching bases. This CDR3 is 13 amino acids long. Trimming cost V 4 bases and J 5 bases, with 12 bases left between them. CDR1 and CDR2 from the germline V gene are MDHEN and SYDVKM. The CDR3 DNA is TGTGCCAGCAGTTCTCAGGGGACCCACGAGCAGTACTTC. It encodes CASSSQGTHEQYF.

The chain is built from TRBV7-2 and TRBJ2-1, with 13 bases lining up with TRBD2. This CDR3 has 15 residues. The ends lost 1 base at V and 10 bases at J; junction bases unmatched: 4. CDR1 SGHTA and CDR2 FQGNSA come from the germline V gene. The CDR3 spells CASSLVTSGRSEQFF. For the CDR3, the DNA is TGTGCCAGCAGCTTAGTGACTAGCGGGAGGTCCGAGCAGTTCTTC. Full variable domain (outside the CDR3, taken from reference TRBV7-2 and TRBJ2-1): GAGVSQSPSNKVTEKGKDVELRCDPISGHTALYWYRQSLGQGLEFLIYFQGNSAPDKSGLPSDRFSAERTGGSVSTLTIQRTQQEDSAVYLCASSLVTSGRSEQFFGPGTRLTVL.

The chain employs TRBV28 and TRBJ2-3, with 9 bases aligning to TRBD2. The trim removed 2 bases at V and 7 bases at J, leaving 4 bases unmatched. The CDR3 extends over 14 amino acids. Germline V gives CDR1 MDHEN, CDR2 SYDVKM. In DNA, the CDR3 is TGTGCCAGCAGTTTAGGGCTAGCGGGAAATACGCAGTATTTT. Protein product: CASSLGLAGNTQYF.

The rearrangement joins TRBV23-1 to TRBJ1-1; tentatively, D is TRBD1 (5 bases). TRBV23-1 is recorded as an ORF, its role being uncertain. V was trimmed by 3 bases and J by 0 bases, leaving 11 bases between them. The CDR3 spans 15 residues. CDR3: CASSQGGRVNTEAFF. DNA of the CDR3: TGCGCCAGCAGTCAGGGAGGCAGGGTGAACACTGAAGCTTTCTTT.

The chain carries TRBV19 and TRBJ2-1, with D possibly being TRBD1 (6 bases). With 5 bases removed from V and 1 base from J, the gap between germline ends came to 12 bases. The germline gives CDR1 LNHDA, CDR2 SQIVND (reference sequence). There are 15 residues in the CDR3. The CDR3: CASSRFRGSYNEQFF. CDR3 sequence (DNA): TGTGCCAGTAGTCGGTTTAGGGGGTCCTACAATGAGCAGTTCTTC. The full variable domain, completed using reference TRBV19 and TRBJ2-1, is DGGITQSPKYLFRKEGQNVTLSCEQNLNHDAMYWYRQDPGQGLRLIYYSQIVNDFQKGDIAEGYSVSREKKESFPLTVTSAQKNPTAFYLCASSRFRGSYNEQFFGPGTRLTVL.

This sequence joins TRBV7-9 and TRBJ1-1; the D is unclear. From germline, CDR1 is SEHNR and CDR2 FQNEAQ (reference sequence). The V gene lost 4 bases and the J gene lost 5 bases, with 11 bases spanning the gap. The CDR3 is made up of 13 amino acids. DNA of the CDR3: TGTGCCAGCAGCTCTCGGGGTGTAACTGAAGCTTTCTTT. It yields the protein CASSSRGVTEAFF.